One and the same sample provided the 18 T cell receptor beta chains below, sequenced in a study of PD-L1 blockade in urothelial cancer. Time point indicated: peripheral blood 6 weeks after treatment start. Only in-frame clones appear in the TCRdb table, and some are missing; sequencing was by immunoSEQ multiplex PCR. The table shows 29,000 or so clones, with around three quarters occurring only once. The material sequenced was PBMCs, taken around atezolizumab (anti-PD-L1) treatment. The receptors derive from a man aged 65-85 years with urothelial cancer.

The V and J genes are TRBV27 and TRBJ1-5, with D perhaps matching TRBD1 (6 bases). This CDR3 spans 19 amino acids. Between the trimmed V and J ends, which lost 6 bases and 2 bases, there was a span of 26 bases. CDR1 MNHEY and CDR2 SMNVEV come from the germline V gene (reference sequence). The CDR3 here is CASRREPGAGRGGNQPQHF. The CDR3 DNA follows: TGTGCCAGCAGGAGAGAACCGGGGGCAGGGAGGGGTGGCAATCAGCCCCAGCATTTT.

This chain uses TRBV19 with TRBJ2-5, with a possible D match to TRBD2 (7 bases). V lost 6 bases and J lost 5, with 16 bases in between. The germline V gene encodes CDR1 LNHDA and CDR2 SQIVND (reference sequence). This CDR3 is built from 14 residues. The CDR3: CASRKRGGRETQYF. In nucleotides, the CDR3 is TGTGCCAGTAGAAAAAGGGGGGGCCGTGAGACCCAGTACTTC.

V usage is TRBV7-2 and J usage is TRBJ2-3; maybe TRBD1 (7 bases). The CDR3 is 15 residues long. V lost 5 bases and J 2 bases, leaving 14 bases between the germline ends. The germline gives CDR1 SGHTA, CDR2 FQGNSA. DNA of the CDR3: TGTGCCAGCAGCCCGCGGGGACAGACCACAGATACGCAGTATTTT. The encoded protein is CASSPRGQTTDTQYF.

This chain connects TRBV6-6 to TRBJ1-5; 7 bases are a match to TRBD1. V lost 6 bases and J lost 7; bases outside the gene matches: 6. Germline lookup yields CDR1 MNHNY and CDR2 SVGAGI (reference sequence). The CDR3 extends over 13 amino acids. The CDR3 spells CASSDRAGQPQHF. The CDR3 DNA reads as TGTGCCAGCAGCGACAGGGCTGGCCAGCCCCAGCATTTT.

The chain couples TRBV6-5 to TRBJ2-1; the D is unclear. Per the germline V gene, CDR1 is MNHEY and CDR2 is SVGAGI. Trimming took off 5 bases at V and 5 bases at J, with 7 bases between the two ends. The CDR3 totals 12 residues. For the CDR3, the DNA is TGTGCCAGCAGTCCAGGCAACAATGAGCAGTTCTTC. Its translation is CASSPGNNEQFF.

The chain employs TRBV5-1 and TRBJ1-1; D unresolved. V was cut by 3 bases and J by 3 bases, with 12 bases left in between. The germline CDR1 and CDR2 sequences are SGHRS and YFSETQ. This CDR3 comprises 14 residues. CDR3 coding DNA: TGCGCCAGCAGCTCCCTTTGGAGGGACACTGAAGCTTTCTTT. Translation gives CASSSLWRDTEAFF.

V is TRBV7-6 and J is TRBJ2-2, with 9 bases fitting TRBD2. The V segment lost 5 bases and the J segment 4 bases; nucleotides outside the gene matches: 5. Germline V CDR1 and CDR2: SGHVS, FNYEAQ. This CDR3 spans 15 amino acids. The CDR3 region is CASSRAGGPTGELFF. Here the CDR3 DNA reads TGTGCCAGCAGCAGAGCGGGGGGCCCCACCGGGGAGCTGTTTTTT.

The V and J genes are TRBV19 and TRBJ1-3; D gene unclear. This CDR3 is built from 15 residues. Trimming removed 0 bases at V and 4 bases at J, with 10 bases between. The germline V gene encodes CDR1 LNHDA and CDR2 SQIVND (reference sequence). The CDR3 here is CASSIDATIGNTIYF. The DNA of the CDR3 is TGTGCCAGTAGTATAGATGCGACAATCGGAAACACCATATATTTT. The full variable domain, rest sourced from reference TRBV19 and TRBJ1-3, is DGGITQSPKYLFRKEGQNVTLSCEQNLNHDAMYWYRQDPGQGLRLIYYSQIVNDFQKGDIAEGYSVSREKKESFPLTVTSAQKNPTAFYLCASSIDATIGNTIYFGEGSWLTVV.

The chain uses TRBV2 and TRBJ1-4, with D maybe TRBD1 (6 bases). The CDR3 has 15 residues. Germline CDR1 SNHLY, CDR2 FYNNEI. V was trimmed by 3 bases and J by 3 bases, leaving 11 bases between them. CDR3 coding DNA: TGTGCCAGCAGTGAGACAGGAGTACCTAATGAAAAACTGTTTTTT. Encoded protein: CASSETGVPNEKLFF.

CDR3 loop: CASSEESFNQPQHF. CDR3 DNA: TGTGCCAGCAGTGAAGAATCGTTCAATCAGCCCCAGCATTTT. The chain couples TRBV2 to TRBJ1-5; D is unclear. The CDR3 extends over 14 amino acids. V shed 1 base and J shed 3 bases, with 7 bases lying between them. In germline, CDR1 is SNHLY, CDR2 FYNNEI.

V usage is TRBV10-3 and J usage is TRBJ1-2; tentative D call: TRBD1 (5 bases). V lost 8 bases to trimming and J lost 7 bases, with 23 bases between them. The CDR3 spans 15 residues. Germline assignment: CDR1 ENHRY and CDR2 SYGVKD. The CDR3 reads CAIEGARGLVSGYTF. The DNA for the CDR3 is TGTGCCATCGAAGGAGCGCGGGGGTTAGTTAGTGGCTACACCTTC.

V usage is TRBV6-6 and J usage is TRBJ2-7, with D possibly matching TRBD1 (5 bases). Germline V gene lookup returns CDR1 MNHNY and CDR2 SVGAGI (reference sequence). V lost 0 bases to trimming and J lost 3 bases, with 12 bases between them. The CDR3 spans 15 residues. CDR3 DNA sequence: TGTGCCAGCAGTTACTCCCATGGGGCCGGCTACGAGCAGTACTTC. As protein: CASSYSHGAGYEQYF.

This chain connects TRBV18 to TRBJ2-5; 8 positions agree with TRBD2. The V gene's germline CDR1 is KGHSH and CDR2 LQKENI. The CDR3 is 15 residues long. Trimming removed 6 bases from V and 5 bases from J; junction bases left unmatched: 11. The DNA of the CDR3 is TGTGCCAGCTCCACCCGAGGGGGACTAGGGGAGACCCAGTACTTC. Its protein product is CASSTRGGLGETQYF.

This clone appeared a few times. This chain connects TRBV7-2 to TRBJ2-6, with 10 bases identical to TRBD2. V lost 0 bases to trimming and J lost 8 bases; unmatched junction nucleotides: 4. Germline V gene lookup returns CDR1 SGHTA and CDR2 FQGNSA. This CDR3 comprises 16 residues. CDR3 bases: TGTGCCAGCAGCTTAGCGGCTAGCGGGGGTCCCAACGTCCTGACTTTC. It is translated as CASSLAASGGPNVLTF.

V gene TRBV7-9 combines with J gene TRBJ2-5; 8 bases are shared with TRBD2. This CDR3 contains 17 residues. In germline, CDR1 is SEHNR, CDR2 FQNEAQ (reference sequence). After removal of 4 bases from V and 4 bases from J, the junction contained 14 bases not matched to a gene. CDR3 in DNA: TGTGCCAGCAGCTCCTTCGCAGCGGGAGTGGGCAGAGAGACCCAGTACTTC. It encodes CASSSFAAGVGRETQYF.

This chain connects TRBV29-1 to TRBJ2-1, with D perhaps matching TRBD1 (5 bases). There are 15 residues in the CDR3. V lost 3 bases and J 0 bases, leaving 12 bases between the germline ends. Looked up from germline, CDR1 is SQVTM and CDR2 is ANQGSEA. CDR3 sequence: CSVDFGQYSYNEQFF. Here the CDR3 DNA reads TGCAGCGTTGATTTTGGACAATACTCCTACAATGAGCAGTTCTTC.

This chain links TRBV5-1 with TRBJ2-3; D remains unclear. The CDR3 extends over 14 amino acids. CDR1 is SGHRS, CDR2 YFSETQ, per germline. V was shortened by 3 bases and J by 4 bases, with 12 bases between the two germline ends. Written as DNA, the CDR3 is TGCGCCAGCAGCTCCGAGCCGTCGTCAGATACGCAGTATTTT. Encoded protein: CASSSEPSSDTQYF.

The chain is built from TRBV27 and TRBJ2-5, with TRBD2 identical over 9 bases. This CDR3 is built from 13 residues. Unmatched junction bases numbered 9, after V lost 2 bases and J lost 14 bases. Germline V gene lookup returns CDR1 MNHEY and CDR2 SMNVEV (reference sequence). As DNA, the CDR3 is TGTGCCAGCAGTTTACAGGTAGCGGGGGTGCGTTACTTC. Its protein product is CASSLQVAGVRYF.